What follows are 25 T cell receptor beta chains derived from one specimen sequenced in a study of control samples from healthy donors and cancer patients (dated by TCRdb to 2020 to 2022). Libraries came from the immunoSEQ multiplex PCR assay. TCRdb carries this immuneACCESS record with in-frame sequences only. Its versions omit some clonotypes, under half of them owing to an unresolved V gene in the studies checked, with the rest unexplained. This sample has around 200,000 clones in its table, and approximately 92% of those were observed once. The top ten clonotypes cover over 1.3% of the sample. The sample taken for sequencing was blood. The receptors stem from a man aged 18 to 29 in good health.

The gene calls are TRBV7-9 and TRBJ1-2; D is unresolved. V lost 5 bases, J lost 4 bases, and 11 bases lay in between. The CDR3 runs 13 residues. Germline V gives CDR1 SEHNR, CDR2 FQNEAQ (reference sequence). The CDR3 protein is CASSPDGTYGYTF. Written as DNA, the CDR3 is TGTGCCAGCAGCCCGGACGGAACCTATGGCTACACCTTC.

The rearrangement links TRBV10-3 to TRBJ1-6; D is ambiguous. This CDR3 is 13 amino acids long. Germline CDR1 ENHRY, CDR2 SYGVKD. Trimming removed 0 bases at V and 9 bases at J, with 6 bases between. CDR3 DNA: TGTGCCATCAGTGAGTCGATTAGTTCACCCCTCCACTTT. Residues: CAISESISSPLHF.

The chain joins TRBV5-1 to TRBJ2-6, with D perhaps assigned TRBD1 or TRBD2 (5 bases each). Germline V lookup: CDR1 SGHRS, CDR2 YFSETQ. CDR3 length equals 18 residues. V was cut by 0 bases and J by 0 bases, with 13 bases left in between. The CDR3 protein is CASSLEGTDVSGANVLTF. The CDR3 bases are TGCGCCAGCAGCTTGGAGGGGACGGACGTCTCTGGGGCCAACGTCCTGACTTTC.

The V gene is TRBV27, the J gene TRBJ1-4; 8 positions agree with TRBD1. In germline, CDR1 is MNHEY, CDR2 SMNVEV (reference sequence). The CDR3 runs to 17 residues. The J segment lost 0 bases and the V segment lost 3 bases, leaving 6 bases of the junction unmatched. The DNA of the CDR3 is TGTGCCAGCAGTTTTCTTGGACAGGGAGCAACTAATGAAAAACTGTTTTTT. This translates into CASSFLGQGATNEKLFF.

The chain joins TRBV27 to TRBJ2-3; TRBD1 is a possible D gene (5 bases). CDR1 MNHEY and CDR2 SMNVEV come from the germline V gene (reference sequence). Trimming took off 6 bases at V and 3 bases at J, with 10 bases between the two ends. The CDR3 runs 13 residues. CDR3 region: CASRISGTDTQYF. DNA of the CDR3: TGTGCCAGCAGAATTTCAGGGACAGATACGCAGTATTTT.

The chain couples TRBV6-6 to TRBJ2-7; the match to TRBD1 covers 7 bases. V lost 6 bases and J lost 0; bases outside the gene matches: 8. This CDR3 comprises 15 residues. Germline-derived CDR1 and CDR2 are MNHNY and SVGAGI (reference sequence). The DNA of the CDR3 is TGTGCCAGCAGACAGGGGACGGCGAGCTCCTACGAGCAGTACTTC. Translating it yields CASRQGTASSYEQYF.

In regard to this clone: The junction does not match germline at one end; this may be a read error. The chain combines TRBV5-1 with TRBJ1-6; 7 bases align to TRBD1. The CDR3 extends over 16 amino acids. Germline V gene sequence: CDR1 SGHRS, CDR2 YFSETQ. The CDR3 nucleotides read TGCGCCAGCAGCTTGGCGGGACAGACGTATAATCCACCCCTCCACTTT. It specifies CASSLAGQTYNPPLHF. The variable domain in full, completed from reference TRBV5-1 and TRBJ1-6, reads KAGVTQTPRYLIKTRGQQVTLSCSPISGHRSVSWYQQTPGQGLQFLFEYFSETQRNKGNFPGRFSGRQFSNSRSEMNVSTLELGDSALYLCASSLAGQTYNPPLHFGNGTRLTVT.

The chain combines TRBV29-1 with TRBJ2-1; D might be TRBD2 (6 bases). Germline CDR1 reads SQVTM; CDR2 reads ANQGSEA. V shed 6 bases and J shed 1 base, with 7 bases lying between them. The CDR3 extends over 12 amino acids. In DNA, the CDR3 is TGCAGCGTCGGGACTTCCTACAATGAGCAGTTCTTC. Its protein product is CSVGTSYNEQFF.

This clone appeared a few times. Other DNA sequences within the sample encode an identical CDR3. The V gene is TRBV5-5, the J gene TRBJ1-5, with unresolved D. Per the germline V gene, CDR1 is SGHKS and CDR2 is YYEKEE (reference sequence). Trimming pared 2 bases from V and 1 base from J, leaving 4 bases between. The CDR3 is made up of 13 amino acids. Here the CDR3 reads CASSFNSNQPQHF. In DNA, the CDR3 is TGTGCCAGCAGCTTTAACAGCAATCAGCCCCAGCATTTT.

The chain recombines TRBV6-5 with TRBJ2-2; TRBD1 agrees at 7 bases. CDR1 MNHEY and CDR2 SVGAGI come from the germline V gene. V shed 0 bases and J 5 bases; nucleotides not matched to a gene: 0. The CDR3 totals 14 residues. The CDR3 DNA follows: TGTGCCAGCAGTTACTCGGGACAGACCGGGGAGCTGTTTTTT. As protein: CASSYSGQTGELFF.

The rearrangement uses TRBV5-6 and TRBJ2-1; 13 nucleotides align to TRBD2. CDR1 and CDR2 from the germline V gene are SGHDT and YYEEEE. This CDR3 region has 15 residues. The ends lost 4 bases at V and 6 bases at J; junction bases unmatched: 4. The CDR3 reads CASSALAGGTNEQFF. CDR3 bases: TGTGCCAGCAGCGCACTAGCGGGGGGGACCAATGAGCAGTTCTTC. The entire variable domain, with the rest obtained from reference TRBV5-6 and TRBJ2-1, is as follows: DAGVTQSPTHLIKTRGQQVTLRCSPKSGHDTVSWYQQALGQGPQFIFQYYEEEERQRGNFPDRFSGHQFPNYSSELNVNALLLGDSALYLCASSALAGGTNEQFFGPGTRLTVL.

V gene TRBV9 combines with J gene TRBJ1-5; D may be TRBD1 (6 bases). CDR1 and CDR2 from the germline V gene are SGDLS and YYNGEE. Trimming took off 3 bases at V and 7 bases at J, with 17 bases between the two ends. CDR3 length: 15 residues. This CDR3 is CASSATPYREQPQHF. The CDR3 coding sequence is TGTGCCAGCAGCGCCACCCCATACAGGGAACAGCCCCAGCATTTT.

The chain is built from TRBV5-1 and TRBJ1-4; 10 bases line up with TRBD1. The germline V gene has CDR1 SGHRS and CDR2 YFSETQ. V shed 6 bases and J 8 bases; nucleotides not matched to a gene: 7. The CDR3 loop spans 14 amino acids. CDR3 sequence (DNA): TGCGCCAGCACCAGGGGGACAGGGGTCGAAAAACTGTTTTTT. It is translated as CASTRGTGVEKLFF.

The chain recombines TRBV18 with TRBJ1-3, with D uncertain. Germline values: CDR1 KGHSH, CDR2 LQKENI. The length of the CDR3 is 15 residues. V was cut by 0 bases and J by 6 bases, with 12 bases left in between. The CDR3, as DNA: TGTGCCAGCTCACCACCGGGTCCTCGGCAAAACACCATATATTTT. It specifies CASSPPGPRQNTIYF.

The rearrangement joins TRBV14 to TRBJ2-1; a possible D gene is TRBD1 (6 bases). The CDR3 has 14 residues. CDR1 SGHDN and CDR2 FVKESK come from the germline V gene. The germline V and J ends were trimmed by 4 bases and 4 bases, with 11 bases remaining between them. The CDR3 coding sequence is TGTGCCAGCAGCCTATACACAGGGTACAATGAGCAGTTCTTC. It yields the protein CASSLYTGYNEQFF.

V is TRBV6-5 and J is TRBJ2-3, with 8 bases lining up with TRBD1. The CDR3 sequence is 14 residues long. Germline CDR1 and CDR2: MNHEY and SVGAGI. J gave up 5 bases and V 6 bases, and 7 bases lay outside the gene matches. CDR3: CASSPRGPGDTQYF. CDR3 in DNA: TGTGCCAGCAGCCCCAGGGGGCCGGGAGATACGCAGTATTTT.

This clone occurred a few times. V is TRBV7-6 and J is TRBJ1-6; D not certain. The CDR3 sequence is 14 residues long. The ends were cut back, 1 base at V and 6 bases at J, with 7 bases in the middle. CDR1 is SGHVS and CDR2 is FNYEAQ in the germline V gene. In DNA form, the CDR3 reads TGTGCCAGCAGCTTAGGTGTGTTTAATTCACCCCTCCACTTT. Translation: CASSLGVFNSPLHF.

This clone was detected only once. The genes are TRBV12-3 or TRBV12-4 and TRBJ1-2; no definite D call. This CDR3 is 12 amino acids long. With 4 bases removed from V and 5 bases from J, the gap between germline ends came to 8 bases. The CDR3 DNA reads TGTGCCAGCAGTTCGGGAGGTTATGGCTACACCTTC. Its translation is CASSSGGYGYTF.

This rearrangement joins TRBV6-2 or TRBV6-3 to TRBJ2-7; the match to TRBD2 covers 11 bases. This CDR3 is built from 16 residues. V trimming: 6 bases; J trimming: 5 bases; junction bases outside the gene matches: 12. Germline CDR1 and CDR2: MNHEY and SVGEGT. The CDR3 protein is CASSPWNSGGADEQYF. The CDR3 DNA is TGTGCCAGCAGCCCCTGGAATAGCGGGGGGGCGGACGAGCAGTACTTC.

The chain couples TRBV25-1 to TRBJ2-7, with 9 bases identical to TRBD1. Trimming took 1 base from V and 2 from J; bases not matched to a gene: 3. The CDR3 is 15 amino acids. Germline loops: CDR1 MGHDK, CDR2 SYGVNS. As DNA, the CDR3 is TGTGCCAGCAGTGAATGGAGACAGGGGGCCTACGAGCAGTACTTC. This sequence encodes CASSEWRQGAYEQYF.

This sequence joins TRBV12-5 and TRBJ1-2; 7 bases are shared with TRBD1. The V segment lost 3 bases and the J segment 6 bases; nucleotides outside the gene matches: 13. Germline assignment: CDR1 LGHNT and CDR2 FRNRAP. This CDR3 has 16 amino acids. In nucleotides, the CDR3 is TGTGCTAGTGGTTTCCATCCGCCCAGGGGGAGTCATGGCTACACCTTC. It encodes CASGFHPPRGSHGYTF. Looking up the rest from reference TRBV12-5 and TRBJ1-2 gives the full variable domain: DARVTQTPRHKVTEMGQEVTMRCQPILGHNTVFWYRQTMMQGLELLAYFRNRAPLDDSGMPKDRFSAEMPDATLATLKIQPSEPRDSAVYFCASGFHPPRGSHGYTFGSGTRLTVV.

This chain joins TRBV18 and TRBJ2-7, with 7 bases aligning to TRBD1. Per the germline V gene, CDR1 is KGHSH and CDR2 is LQKENI. CDR3 length equals 13 residues. V gave up 2 bases and J gave up 3 bases; unmatched junction bases: 1. CDR3: CASSPAGGYEQYF. DNA of the CDR3: TGTGCCAGCTCACCAGCAGGGGGCTACGAGCAGTACTTC.

V is TRBV10-2 and J is TRBJ2-5; 7 bases are a match to TRBD2. CDR3 length equals 18 residues. The V gene end was trimmed by 3 bases and the J gene end by 3 bases; junction bases not matched to a gene: 16. Germline V lookup: CDR1 WSHSY, CDR2 SAAADI. The CDR3 coding sequence is TGCGCCAGCAGTGACTCCTCTCCTAGCGGCCCTCGGAAAGAGACCCAGTACTTC. As protein: CASSDSSPSGPRKETQYF.

The V and J genes are TRBV5-4 and TRBJ1-2; 12 nucleotides match TRBD1. CDR3 length: 17 residues. The germline CDR1 and CDR2 sequences are SGHNT and YYREEE (reference sequence). Unmatched junction bases numbered 5, after V lost 1 base and J lost 1 base. The chain's CDR3 is CASSLPGTGGRNYGYTF. CDR3 coding DNA: TGTGCCAGCAGCTTGCCCGGGACAGGGGGCCGTAACTATGGCTACACCTTC.

Here the CDR3 DNA reads TGCGCCAGCAGCCACCCAGACAGAGGCTATGGCTACACCTTC. Translating gives CASSHPDRGYGYTF. The chain couples TRBV4-1 to TRBJ1-2, with TRBD1 as a possible D gene (5 bases). V lost 3 bases and J lost 4, with 12 bases in between. Germline V gene lookup returns CDR1 MGHRA and CDR2 YSYEKL. The CDR3 runs to 14 residues.